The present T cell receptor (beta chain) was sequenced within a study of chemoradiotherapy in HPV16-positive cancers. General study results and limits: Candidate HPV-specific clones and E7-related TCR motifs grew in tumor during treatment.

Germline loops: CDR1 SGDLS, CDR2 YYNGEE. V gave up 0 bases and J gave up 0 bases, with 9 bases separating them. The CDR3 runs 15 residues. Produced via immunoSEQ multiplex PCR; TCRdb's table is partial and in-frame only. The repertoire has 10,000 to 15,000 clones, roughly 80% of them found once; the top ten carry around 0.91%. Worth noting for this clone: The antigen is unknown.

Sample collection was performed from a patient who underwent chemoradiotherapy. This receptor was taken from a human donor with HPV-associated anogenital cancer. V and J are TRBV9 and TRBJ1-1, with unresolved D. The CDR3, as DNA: TGTGCCAGCAGCGTAGGGCCGGACTTGAACACTGAAGCTTTCTTT. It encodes CASSVGPDLNTEAFF.